A single sample gave rise to the 25 T cell receptor beta chains below, sequenced in a study of CD8 T cells in Susac syndrome. Reverse transcription of about 0.5 to 1 ug RNA was carried out with random hexamers. Using its own MiXCR run on the immunoSEQ multiplex PCR reads, TCRdb lists one record per CDR3 protein. This table holds about 300,000 distinct CDR3 sequences, 75% to 85% found once. The sequencing input was CD8+ T cells from PBMCs. Every receptor here comes from a human donor with multiple sclerosis.

The chain combines TRBV29-1 with TRBJ2-7, with 9 bases identical to TRBD1. CDR1 is SQVTM and CDR2 is ANQGSEA in the germline V gene. The V and J ends lost 5 bases and 6 bases, in that order; junction bases with no gene match: 8. The CDR3 sequence is 13 residues long. Here the CDR3 reads CSVHSGTGREQYF. In DNA, the CDR3 is TGCAGCGTTCATTCCGGGACAGGGCGCGAGCAGTACTTC.

V usage is TRBV27 and J usage is TRBJ2-7; 7 bases align to TRBD2. The germline V gene encodes CDR1 MNHEY and CDR2 SMNVEV (reference sequence). CDR3 length equals 14 residues. V lost 2 bases and J lost 7; bases outside the gene matches: 8. CDR3 residues: CASSLKGRGGEQYF. The CDR3 DNA reads TGTGCCAGCAGTTTAAAGGGGAGGGGTGGAGAGCAGTACTTC.

Note on this clonotype: No DNA is shown, since the ends of the CDR3 on it are uncertain; the CDR3 is the one TCRdb lists. The chain joins TRBV6-2 or TRBV6-3 to TRBJ2-5; the DNA was not used to check the table's D call, TRBD2. CDR1 MNHEY and CDR2 SVGEGT come from the germline V gene. The CDR3 contains 15 residues when both ends are counted. CDR3: CASSWASGAGWEEYF.

This rearrangement joins TRBV9 to TRBJ2-7, with a tentative D call TRBD1 (6 bases). The CDR3 totals 14 residues. Between the trimmed V and J ends, which lost 3 bases and 5 bases, there was a span of 15 bases. Germline loops: CDR1 SGDLS, CDR2 YYNGEE. CDR3 bases: TGTGCCAGCAGCGCCAGAGACAGGTCCCACGAGCAGTACTTC. Translated: CASSARDRSHEQYF.

V gene TRBV7-3 combines with J gene TRBJ2-2, with 8 positions matching TRBD2. The germline gives CDR1 SGHTA, CDR2 FQGTGA. Trimming at V came to 4 bases and at J to 1 base, leaving 2 bases not matched to a gene. The CDR3 consists of 15 residues. CDR3: CASSSLAGNTGELFF. CDR3 nucleotides: TGTGCCAGCAGCTCGCTAGCGGGGAACACCGGGGAGCTGTTTTTT.

Only a few counts were recorded for this clonotype. This chain connects TRBV2 to TRBJ2-7; 7 positions match TRBD2. The CDR3 loop spans 12 amino acids. Germline V lookup: CDR1 SNHLY, CDR2 FYNNEI. The J segment lost 2 bases and the V segment lost 8 bases, leaving 3 bases of the junction unmatched. The CDR3 DNA follows: TGTGCCAGCTCGGGAGGAGCCTACGAGCAGTACTTC. It translates to CASSGGAYEQYF.

This chain links TRBV11-2 with TRBJ2-3; 11 bases map to TRBD2. Germline CDR1 and CDR2: SGHAT and FQNNGV. The V segment lost 1 base and the J segment 2 bases; nucleotides outside the gene matches: 14. This CDR3 spans 20 amino acids. In nucleotides, the CDR3 is TGTGCCAGCAGCTTAGTGGGGGGACTAGCGGACCACCCCCCCACAGATACGCAGTATTTT. This encodes CASSLVGGLADHPPTDTQYF.

The genes are TRBV7-6 and TRBJ2-1; 10 bases map to TRBD1. Germline loops: CDR1 SGHVS, CDR2 FNYEAQ. The V and J ends lost 5 bases and 0 bases, in that order; junction bases with no gene match: 7. The CDR3 runs to 17 residues. The CDR3 DNA follows: TGTGCCAGCAGCCTACGGACAGGGGGGGTCTCCTACAATGAGCAGTTCTTC. It encodes CASSLRTGGVSYNEQFF.

The genes are TRBV5-6 and TRBJ1-2; tentatively, D is TRBD1 (6 bases). V gave up 4 bases and J gave up 3 bases, with 16 bases separating them. Germline loops: CDR1 SGHDT, CDR2 YYEEEE. This CDR3 region has 15 residues. The CDR3 here is CASSLGRRGDYGYTF. CDR3 DNA: TGTGCCAGCAGCCTAGGTCGTAGGGGGGACTATGGCTACACCTTC.

The chain is built from TRBV30 and TRBJ2-5; D remains unclear. Trimming removed 3 bases at V and 5 bases at J, with 34 bases between. This CDR3 is 20 amino acids long. In germline, CDR1 is GTSNPN, CDR2 SVGIG (reference sequence). This CDR3 reads CAWSLWVGASPNVPQETQYF. CDR3 nucleotides: TGTGCCTGGAGCCTATGGGTAGGAGCGTCGCCGAACGTACCTCAGGAGACCCAGTACTTC. Full variable domain (missing parts from reference TRBV30 and TRBJ2-5): SQTIHQWPATLVQPVGSPLSLECTVEGTSNPNLYWYRQAAGRGLQLLFYSVGIGQISSEVPQNLSASRPQDRQFILSSKKLLLSDSGFYLCAWSLWVGASPNVPQETQYFGPGTRLLVL.

The chain joins TRBV7-9 to TRBJ2-2; no definite D call. This CDR3 is 12 amino acids long. The germline V and J ends were trimmed by 6 bases and 9 bases, with 11 bases remaining between them. Germline V lookup: CDR1 SEHNR, CDR2 FQNEAQ (reference sequence). CDR3 loop: CASSLYPRELFF. In DNA form, the CDR3 reads TGTGCCAGCAGTCTGTACCCCCGGGAGCTGTTTTTT.

This chain uses TRBV4-1 with TRBJ1-2; a weak D match, TRBD1 (5 bases). Trimming pared 1 base from V and 0 bases from J, leaving 15 bases between. This CDR3 has 17 residues. The germline CDR1 and CDR2 sequences are MGHRA and YSYEKL. CDR3 DNA: TGCGCCAGCAGCCAAGCCCTATGGGGGGATTCTAACTATGGCTACACCTTC. This sequence encodes CASSQALWGDSNYGYTF.

This clonotype was observed a handful of times. The chain combines TRBV20-1 with TRBJ2-3; 7 positions match TRBD2. V was clipped by 6 bases and J by 5 bases; unmatched bases: 17. The CDR3 is made up of 16 amino acids. Per the germline V gene, CDR1 is DFQATT and CDR2 is SNEGSKA (reference sequence). CDR3 bases: TGCAGTGCCCCATCTAGCGGTAGGGCGGTCCGAGATACGCAGTATTTT. This encodes CSAPSSGRAVRDTQYF.

The V call is TRBV12-3 or TRBV12-4, the J call TRBJ1-1; D is undetermined. This CDR3 spans 13 amino acids. Trimming left V 2 bases short and J 5 bases short, with 9 bases between. The CDR3 region has the DNA TGTGCCAGCAGTTTATACGGGGTAACTGAAGCTTTCTTT. Translating it yields CASSLYGVTEAFF.

The chain couples TRBV4-3 to TRBJ2-4; 9 nucleotides align to TRBD1. The V gene end was trimmed by 3 bases and the J gene end by 5 bases; junction bases not matched to a gene: 8. The CDR3 extends over 16 amino acids. Looked up from germline, CDR1 is LGHNA and CDR2 is YSLEER. This chain's CDR3 is CASSQGQGRGENIQYF. CDR3 coding DNA: TGCGCCAGCAGCCAGGGACAGGGTCGGGGGGAAAACATTCAGTACTTC.

This clonotype was picked up one time. V and J are TRBV20-1 and TRBJ1-5, with a weak D call TRBD1 (5 bases). The CDR3 has 13 amino acids. From germline, CDR1 is DFQATT and CDR2 SNEGSKA (reference sequence). Trimming took off 3 bases at V and 1 base at J, with 7 bases between the two ends. CDR3 sequence reads: CSASRDSNQPQHF. The CDR3 DNA reads TGCAGTGCTAGCCGGGACAGCAATCAGCCCCAGCATTTT.

In this sample, this clonotype turned up a few times. The CDR3 region is CATSADPGGTYQETQYF. CDR3 sequence (DNA): TGTGCCACCAGTGCAGATCCGGGGGGTACCTACCAAGAGACCCAGTACTTC. The chain links TRBV24-1 to TRBJ2-5; 7 bases map to TRBD2. CDR1 is KGHDR, CDR2 SFDVKD, per germline. The CDR3 contains 17 residues. V was pared by 5 bases and J by 0 bases, with 11 bases of the junction left unmatched.

V and J are TRBV24-1 and TRBJ1-5, with TRBD1 as a possible D gene (5 bases). The CDR3 spans 15 residues. The germline V gene has CDR1 KGHDR and CDR2 SFDVKD. Trimming removed 4 bases at V and 8 bases at J, with 17 bases between. The CDR3 DNA sequence: TGTGCCACCAGTGACGCGACAGATTTAAGTGAGCCCCAGCATTTT. Protein sequence: CATSDATDLSEPQHF.

The rearrangement uses TRBV3-1 and TRBJ1-5; possibly TRBD1 for D (5 bases). Per the germline V gene, CDR1 is LGHDT and CDR2 is YNNKEL (reference sequence). The CDR3 is made up of 17 amino acids. Trimming cost V 0 bases and J 0 bases, with 12 bases left between them. The CDR3 DNA sequence: TGTGCCAGCAGCCAAGACCGGCAGGACATTAGCAATCAGCCCCAGCATTTT. It codes for CASSQDRQDISNQPQHF.

The genes are TRBV5-6 and TRBJ2-1; TRBD2 agrees at 8 bases. From germline, CDR1 is SGHDT and CDR2 YYEEEE. CDR3 size: 18 residues. V dropped 3 bases and J dropped 0; count of bases not matched to a gene: 11. CDR3 region: CASSSEGLAYPSYNEQFF. CDR3 DNA: TGTGCCAGCAGCTCAGAAGGACTAGCCTACCCCTCCTACAATGAGCAGTTCTTC.

The sample holds one count of this clonotype. The V and J genes are TRBV28 and TRBJ1-1, with 8 bases that match TRBD1. The germline V gene encodes CDR1 MDHEN and CDR2 SYDVKM. J lost 0 bases, V lost 6 bases, and 3 bases had no gene match. The CDR3 extends over 14 amino acids. CDR3 nucleotides: TGTGCCAGCAGCTACAGGGGGGTGAACACTGAAGCTTTCTTT. It specifies CASSYRGVNTEAFF.

Only one count was recorded for this clonotype. The chain uses TRBV7-9 and TRBJ2-7; possibly TRBD1 for D (5 bases). This CDR3 has 15 residues. Per germline, CDR1 SEHNR and CDR2 FQNEAQ (reference sequence). Trimming cost V 4 bases and J 5 bases, with 18 bases left between them. The CDR3 DNA reads TGTGCCAGCAGCTCTCAGGGTACCAAACTGGACGAGCAGTACTTC. Protein sequence: CASSSQGTKLDEQYF.

This clonotype has just one count. V and J are TRBV12-3 or TRBV12-4 and TRBJ2-1; TRBD2 is a possible D gene (5 bases). This CDR3 is 13 amino acids long. The V gene lost 4 bases and the J gene lost 5 bases, with 9 bases spanning the gap. This CDR3 is CASSYGVDNEQFF. DNA for the CDR3: TGTGCCAGCAGTTACGGGGTGGACAATGAGCAGTTCTTC.

This chain links TRBV29-1 with TRBJ1-1; D not certain. This CDR3 has 11 residues. Germline values: CDR1 SQVTM, CDR2 ANQGSEA. CDR3 sequence (DNA): TGCACCGGGCTGGAGAACACTGAAGCTTTCTTT. Its protein is CTGLENTEAFF.

The rearrangement uses TRBV7-9 and TRBJ1-1, with TRBD1 identical over 7 bases. Germline trimming cut 1 base from V and 8 bases from J; bases unmatched to any gene: 4. From germline, CDR1 is SEHNR and CDR2 FQNEAQ (reference sequence). CDR3 length equals 13 residues. The CDR3 reads CASSLVLGQEAFF. The CDR3, as DNA: TGTGCCAGCAGCTTAGTGTTGGGACAGGAAGCTTTCTTT.